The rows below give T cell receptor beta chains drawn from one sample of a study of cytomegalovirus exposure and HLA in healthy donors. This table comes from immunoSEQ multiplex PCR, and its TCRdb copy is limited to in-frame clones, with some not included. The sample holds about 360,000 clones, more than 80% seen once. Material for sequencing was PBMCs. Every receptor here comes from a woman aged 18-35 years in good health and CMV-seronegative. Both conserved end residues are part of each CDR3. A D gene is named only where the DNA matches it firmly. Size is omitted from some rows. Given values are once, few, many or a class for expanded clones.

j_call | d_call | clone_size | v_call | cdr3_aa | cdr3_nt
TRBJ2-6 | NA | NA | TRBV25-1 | CATGSGANVLTF | TGTGCCACAGGCTCTGGGGCCAACGTCCTGACTTTC
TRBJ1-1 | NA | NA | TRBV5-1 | CASSLAFRQDPTVNTEAFF | TGCGCCAGCAGCTTGGCCTTCCGACAGGACCCCACCGTGAACACTGAAGCTTTCTTT
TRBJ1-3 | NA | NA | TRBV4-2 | CASSQGTGSGNTIYF | TGTGCCAGCAGCCAAGGAACAGGGTCTGGAAACACCATATATTTT
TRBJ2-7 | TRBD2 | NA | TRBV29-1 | CSVGTSGFFYF | TGCAGCGTGGGGACTAGCGGGTTCTTCTACTTC
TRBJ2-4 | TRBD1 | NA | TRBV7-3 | CASSSGQGKNIQYF | TGTGCCAGCAGCTCGGGACAGGGGAAAAACATTCAGTACTTC
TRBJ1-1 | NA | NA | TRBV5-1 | CASSGEVEAFF | TGCGCCAGCAGCGGCGAGGTTGAAGCTTTCTTT
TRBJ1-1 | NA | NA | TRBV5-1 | CASSRQGTSNTEAFF | TGCGCCAGCAGCCGTCAGGGGACATCGAACACTGAAGCTTTCTTT
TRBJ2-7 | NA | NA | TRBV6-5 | CASSFGTAGYEQYF | TGTGCCAGCAGTTTTGGGACTGCCGGCTACGAGCAGTACTTC
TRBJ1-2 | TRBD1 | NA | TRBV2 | CASSQEGTAGYTF | TGTGCCAGCAGTCAAGAAGGGACAGCTGGCTACACCTTC
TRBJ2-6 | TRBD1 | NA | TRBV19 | CASSVQGPGANVLTF | TGTGCCAGTAGTGTACAGGGGCCCGGGGCCAACGTCCTGACTTTC
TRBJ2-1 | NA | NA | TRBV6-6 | CASRDYEQDGEQFF | TGTGCCAGCAGAGATTACGAACAGGATGGTGAGCAGTTCTTC
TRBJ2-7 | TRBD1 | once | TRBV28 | CASSMVLGTGISYEQYF | TGTGCCAGCAGCATGGTGCTCGGGACAGGGATCTCCTACGAGCAGTACTTC
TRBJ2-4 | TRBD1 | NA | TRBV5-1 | CASSGQTGTKNIQYF | TGCGCCAGCAGCGGCCAGACAGGGACCAAAAACATTCAGTACTTC
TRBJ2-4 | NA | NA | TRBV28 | CASWTGLAKNIQYF | TGTGCCAGTTGGACTGGTTTAGCCAAAAACATTCAGTACTTC
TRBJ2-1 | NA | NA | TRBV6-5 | CASSYQAEDNEQFF | TGTGCCAGCAGTTACCAAGCGGAAGACAATGAGCAGTTCTTC
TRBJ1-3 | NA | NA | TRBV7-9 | CASSYLQLSGNTIYF | TGTGCCAGCAGCTACCTACAGCTCTCTGGAAACACCATATATTTT
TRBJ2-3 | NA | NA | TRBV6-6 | CASRGTIGTDTQYF | TGTGCCAGCAGGGGTACTATCGGGACAGATACGCAGTATTTT
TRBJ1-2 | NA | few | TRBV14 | CASSQDVSESTSFGYTF | TGTGCCAGCAGCCAAGATGTGAGCGAGTCCACCTCCTTCGGCTACACCTTC
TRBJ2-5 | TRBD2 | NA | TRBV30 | CAWSPGTSFGETQYF | TGTGCCTGGAGTCCCGGGACTAGCTTCGGAGAGACCCAGTACTTC
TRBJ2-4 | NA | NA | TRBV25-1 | CASSESPGDIQYF | TGTGCCAGCAGTGAATCCCCGGGGGACATTCAGTACTTC
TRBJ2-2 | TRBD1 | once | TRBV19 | CASSTWGRGRGDTGELFF | TGTGCCAGTAGTACGTGGGGCAGGGGGCGCGGGGACACCGGGGAGCTGTTTTTT
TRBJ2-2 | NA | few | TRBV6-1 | CASSARWTGELFF | TGTGCCAGCAGTGCGAGGTGGACCGGGGAGCTGTTTTTT
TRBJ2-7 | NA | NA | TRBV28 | CASSQASPTYEQYF | TGTGCCAGCAGCCAGGCCTCTCCTACCTACGAGCAGTACTTC
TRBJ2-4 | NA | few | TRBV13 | CASSFGANIQYF | TGTGCCAGCAGCTTCGGAGCTAACATTCAGTACTTC
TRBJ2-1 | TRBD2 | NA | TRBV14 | CASSQAGTSANEQFF | TGTGCCAGCAGCCAAGCCGGGACTAGTGCCAATGAGCAGTTCTTC
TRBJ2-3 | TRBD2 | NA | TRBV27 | CASTHLTSGGAADTQYF | TGTGCCAGCACCCACTTGACTAGCGGGGGGGCAGCAGATACGCAGTATTTT
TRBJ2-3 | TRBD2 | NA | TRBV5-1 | CASSLPTSGGTDTQYF | TGCGCCAGCAGCCTCCCGACTAGCGGGGGGACAGATACGCAGTATTTT
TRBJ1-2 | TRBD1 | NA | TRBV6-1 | CASVYRAGGSYTF | TGTGCCAGCGTCTACCGAGCAGGGGGAAGCTACACCTTC
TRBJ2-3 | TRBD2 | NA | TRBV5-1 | CASKPAGGPVIGSDTQYF | TGCGCCAGCAAGCCAGCGGGGGGGCCGGTGATAGGGTCAGATACGCAGTATTTT
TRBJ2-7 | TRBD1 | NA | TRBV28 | CASSGPGQGIYEQYF | TGTGCCAGCAGTGGGCCGGGACAGGGTATATACGAGCAGTACTTC
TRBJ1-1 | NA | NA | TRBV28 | CAITLGGANTEAFF | TGTGCCATCACTTTAGGGGGGGCCAACACTGAAGCTTTCTTT
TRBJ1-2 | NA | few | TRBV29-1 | CSGGGSGYTF | TGCAGCGGCGGAGGGTCTGGCTACACCTTC
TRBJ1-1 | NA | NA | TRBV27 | CASSPLGAATEAFF | TGTGCCAGCAGCCCCCTGGGGGCGGCGACTGAAGCTTTCTTT
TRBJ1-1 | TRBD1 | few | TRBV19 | CASSRPRDRGGTEAFF | TGTGCCAGTAGCCGACCGAGGGACAGGGGCGGTACTGAAGCTTTCTTT
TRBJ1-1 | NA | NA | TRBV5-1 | CASSPQVNTEAFF | TGCGCCAGCAGCCCCCAGGTGAACACTGAAGCTTTCTTT
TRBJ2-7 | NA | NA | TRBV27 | CASSLEVGPSYEQYF | TGTGCCAGCAGTTTGGAAGTTGGGCCATCCTACGAGCAGTACTTC
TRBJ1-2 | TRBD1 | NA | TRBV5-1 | CASSRRDRTYGYTF | TGCGCCAGCAGCCGAAGGGACAGGACCTATGGCTACACCTTC
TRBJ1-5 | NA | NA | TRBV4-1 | CASSQGPGGNQPQHF | TGCGCCAGCAGCCAAGGGCCAGGGGGCAATCAGCCCCAGCATTTT
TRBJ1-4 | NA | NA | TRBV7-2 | CASSNPNSFTNEKLFF | TGTGCCAGCAGCAACCCAAACAGCTTTACTAATGAAAAACTGTTTTTT
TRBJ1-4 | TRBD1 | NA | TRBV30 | CAWSLSRGGRVGTNEKLFF | TGTGCCTGGAGCCTATCCCGAGGGGGCAGGGTCGGGACTAATGAAAAACTGTTTTTT
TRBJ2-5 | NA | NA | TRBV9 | CASSVDSQETQYF | TGTGCCAGCAGCGTAGACAGCCAAGAGACCCAGTACTTC
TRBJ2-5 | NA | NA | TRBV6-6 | CASSLAAGLQETQYF | TGTGCCAGCAGTCTGGCAGCAGGGCTCCAAGAGACCCAGTACTTC
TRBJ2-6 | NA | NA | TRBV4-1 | CASSQPGSFSSGANVLTF | TGCGCCAGCAGCCAACCGGGGTCGTTTTCCTCTGGGGCCAACGTCCTGACTTTC
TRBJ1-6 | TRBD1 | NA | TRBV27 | CASSLIGTGGSNSPLHF | TGTGCCAGCAGTTTAATCGGGACAGGGGGATCTAATTCACCCCTCCACTTT
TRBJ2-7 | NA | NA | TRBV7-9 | CASSLSGSLPYEQYF | TGTGCCAGCAGCTTATCAGGGTCCCTACCCTACGAGCAGTACTTC
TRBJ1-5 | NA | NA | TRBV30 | CAWGQSNQPQHF | TGTGCCTGGGGACAGAGTAATCAGCCCCAGCATTTT
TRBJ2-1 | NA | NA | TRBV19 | CASLHVNEQFF | TGTGCCAGCTTACACGTAAATGAGCAGTTCTTC
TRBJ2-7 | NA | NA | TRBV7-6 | CASSHTYGGLGDEQYF | TGTGCCAGCAGCCACACCTACGGGGGGCTCGGCGACGAGCAGTACTTC
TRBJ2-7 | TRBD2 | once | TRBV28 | CASRGTSGIYEQYF | TGTGCCAGCAGGGGGACTAGCGGAATCTACGAGCAGTACTTC
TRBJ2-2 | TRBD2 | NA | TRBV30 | CAWMREGGTGELFF | TGTGCCTGGATGCGGGAGGGTGGCACCGGGGAGCTGTTTTTT
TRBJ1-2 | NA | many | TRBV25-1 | CASSQGISGGYGYTF | TGTGCCAGCAGTCAAGGGATCTCGGGAGGCTATGGCTACACCTTC
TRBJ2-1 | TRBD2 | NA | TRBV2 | CASVAGGSISSYNEQFF | TGTGCCAGTGTAGCGGGGGGTTCGATTAGCTCCTACAATGAGCAGTTCTTC
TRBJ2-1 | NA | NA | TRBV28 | CASSYRDIQFF | TGTGCCAGCAGTTACCGGGACATCCAGTTCTTC
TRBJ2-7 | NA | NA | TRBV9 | CASSVAGRGPYEQYF | TGTGCCAGCAGCGTAGCCGGGCGGGGGCCCTACGAGCAGTACTTC
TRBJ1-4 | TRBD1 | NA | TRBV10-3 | CAISRQGNEKLFF | TGTGCCATCTCTCGACAGGGGAACGAAAAACTGTTTTTT
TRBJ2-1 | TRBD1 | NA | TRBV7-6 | CASSLTGANEQFF | TGTGCCAGCAGCTTAACAGGGGCTAATGAGCAGTTCTTC
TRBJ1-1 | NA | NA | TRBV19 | CASSREEMNTEAFF | TGTGCCAGTAGTAGAGAGGAGATGAACACTGAAGCTTTCTTT
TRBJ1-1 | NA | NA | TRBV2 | CASSTRGPIEAFF | TGTGCCAGCAGTACAAGAGGTCCTATTGAAGCTTTCTTT
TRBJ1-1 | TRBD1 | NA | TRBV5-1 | CASSLGSGGNTEAFF | TGCGCCAGCAGCTTGGGATCAGGGGGGAACACTGAAGCTTTCTTT
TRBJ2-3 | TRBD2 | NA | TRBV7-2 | CASSPSGPTDTQYF | TGTGCCAGCAGCCCTAGCGGGCCCACAGATACGCAGTATTTT